Included here is one TCR beta chain sequence, with context. The clone's antigen remains unknown. No much larger clone exists at a distance of one base, and base qualities are not known. CDR1 and CDR2, per the germline V gene, are MNHEY and SVGAGI. V is pared back by 7 bases and J by 2 bases, with 8 bases lying between the germline termini. Its CDR3 holds 12 amino acids, cysteine through phenylalanine. The read is trimmed to its CDR3 DNA, 36 bases read in frame from base 1. The CDR3 regions of human TCRbeta chains were analyzed by immunosequencing. As for how the authors treated the data: TCRs in the repertoires were compared against a reference library of SARS-CoV-2-specific TCRs that had been generated with the MIRA antigen-specificity platform. Breadth was defined as the fraction of unique TCRs that were SARS-CoV-2-associated. Depth was defined as the fraction of total T cells that were SARS-CoV-2-associated. Using the MIRA data, each spike-specific TCR was assigned both to the spike region to which the TCR was reactive and to a CD4 or CD8 class. Log10-transformed breadth and depth values were compared by one-way ANOVA with Sidak's multiple comparisons tests. TCRdb took this table from immuneACCESS and kept in-frame rearrangements with V and J called. Such tables lack part of the clones; where checked against another copy, unresolved V genes explain under half of the gap, and the rest is unexplained. V, J and clone size are taken as reported in that table, and D and trimming were inferred from the DNA itself. This sample gives 15,000 to 20,000 clones in total; approximately 89% of them show up just once. The ten biggest clones cover roughly 9.4% of the sample.

This sample stems from a study of T cell responses to AZD1222 COVID-19 vaccine listed by TCRdb under 2021. At the level of the whole study: TCR sequencing was performed for about 250 trial participants, of whom some 200 were given two doses of AZD1222 and 26 were given two doses of MenACWY control vaccine. Trial participants were enrolled by age into 18-55, 56-69 and 70-plus year subgroups, with approximately 160, 26 and 62 TCR-sequenced participants respectively.

Results the study describes overall, beyond this receptor: Participants were mostly white British and included more females than males, and it was suggested by the authors that clonal diversity may have been underestimated. Reportedly, almost half of the unique spike-specific TCRs recognized epitopes lying outside the regions that are mutated in the B.1.351 and B.1.1.7 variants. CD4 TCRs associated with the vaccine covered the entire spike protein, and the dominant responses were in regions 160-218 and 743-854. The 56-69-year group was small, and its depth increase did not reach significance, likely because of low power. Conclusions about previously exposed vaccinees are limited, since just a handful of AZD1222 recipients were seropositive for SARS-CoV-2 at baseline. After two AZD1222 doses, spike-specific TCR breadth and depth were significantly higher than at day 0 and than in MenACWY recipients. Because no samples from the day 14 peak response were available, repertoires could be characterized only after the peak T cell response.

What this sample's time point label stands for: about 28 days (+/-7) after the second vaccine dose. Because spike-specific TCR depth and breadth did not differ between the two schedules, AZD1222 recipients who got a second dose at roughly 4 weeks were pooled with those who got a second dose at roughly 12 weeks. Vaccinee samples came from UK trials COV001 and COV002, including a single-blind randomized controlled phase 2/3 trial of AZD1222 (ChAdOx1 nCoV-19) in healthy adults. For TCRbeta chain sequencing, PBMC samples were collected from trial participants at day 0 and at day 28 after the second dose.

The rearranged chain carries TRBV6-5 and TRBJ1-1, with the D gene too uncertain to name. This TCR derives from an adult who received the AZD1222 COVID-19 vaccine. The sample was peripheral blood, taken 28 days after the second AZD1222 dose. The CDR3 protein: CASTLGNTEAFF. The DNA sequence is as follows: TGTGCCAGCACCTTAGGAAACACTGAAGCTTTCTTT.